The 8 T cell receptor beta chains presented below share a single source sample, sequenced in a study of vaccination and CD4 T cells after COVID-19. Sequenced with the Oncomine TCR Beta short-read assay was DNA taken from cultured CD4+ T cells. TCRdb re-called the PCR reads through MiXCR, storing one row per CDR3 protein. Of just under 20,000 distinct CDR3 sequences in the sample, 47% were seen once. These TCRs' antigens remain unknown. The sample's treatment: approximately 9-day PBMC culture with coronavirus spike peptide pools or control peptides (ViraFEST assay). The sample here was CD4+ T cells from blood, cultured in vitro, taken before SARS-CoV-2 vaccination. Receptors were obtained from a human donor who had recovered from COVID-19.

This chain uses TRBV19 with TRBJ1-5; D is ambiguous. CDR1 is LNHDA and CDR2 is SQIVND in the germline V gene (reference sequence). The ends were cut back, 5 bases at V and 7 bases at J, with 18 bases in the middle. The CDR3 extends over 15 amino acids. This CDR3 is CASSPREERWQPQHF. As DNA, the CDR3 is TGTGCCAGTAGTCCGAGGGAGGAAAGGTGGCAGCCCCAGCATTTT.

The chain couples TRBV14 to TRBJ1-6; D may be TRBD1 (5 bases). V was cut by 3 bases and J by 10 bases, with 16 bases left in between. This CDR3 has 15 amino acids. Germline V gene lookup returns CDR1 SGHDN and CDR2 FVKESK. The CDR3 sequence: CASSQGGGWRSPLHF. The DNA for the CDR3 is TGTGCCAGCAGCCAGGGGGGGGGTTGGCGATCACCCCTCCACTTT.

The J gene is TRBJ2-1, the V gene TRBV14; 7 positions match TRBD2. This CDR3 region has 17 residues. The V gene end was trimmed by 5 bases and the J gene end by 0 bases; junction bases not matched to a gene: 10. Germline CDR1 and CDR2: SGHDN and FVKESK. CDR3 bases: TGTGCCAGCAGCTTTCGGCGGGGGAGGAGCTCCTACAATGAGCAGTTCTTC. It encodes CASSFRRGRSSYNEQFF.

V gene TRBV6-1 combines with J gene TRBJ1-2; TRBD1 is a possible D gene (5 bases). This CDR3 has 12 residues. Trimming stripped 7 bases from V and 2 bases from J, with 8 bases between. CDR1 is MNHNS, CDR2 SASEGT, per germline. CDR3 in DNA: TGTGCCAGCATGGGGGAAAACTATGGCTACACCTTC. This sequence encodes CASMGENYGYTF.

This clonotype was observed a handful of times. CDR3 protein: CASSIDGRGGYTF. CDR3 in DNA: TGTGCCAGTAGTATAGATGGACGAGGTGGCTACACCTTC. V is TRBV19 and J is TRBJ1-2; D uncertain. Germline V gives CDR1 LNHDA, CDR2 SQIVND (reference sequence). With 0 bases removed from V and 7 bases from J, the gap between germline ends came to 9 bases. The CDR3 is 13 residues long.

This clonotype was found a few times. The rearrangement uses TRBV15 and TRBJ2-2; D possibly matches TRBD1 or TRBD2 (5 bases each). The CDR3 has 15 amino acids. CDR1 LNHNV and CDR2 YYDKDF come from the germline V gene (reference sequence). Trimming stripped 3 bases from V and 4 bases from J, with 12 bases between. CDR3 region: CATSRLGDGTGELFF. The DNA of the CDR3 is TGTGCCACCAGCAGGCTAGGGGACGGCACCGGGGAGCTGTTTTTT.

The genes are TRBV4-1 and TRBJ2-3; D is possibly TRBD1 (5 bases). This CDR3 spans 15 amino acids. V lost 1 base, J lost 2 bases, and 10 bases lay in between. In germline, CDR1 is MGHRA, CDR2 YSYEKL. CDR3 DNA: TGCGCCAGCAGCCAAGGTGGGGCGGACACAGATACGCAGTATTTT. This gives the protein CASSQGGADTDTQYF.

V is TRBV20-1 and J is TRBJ2-7; maybe TRBD2 (5 bases). V was cut by 1 base and J by 1 base, with 11 bases left in between. The germline gives CDR1 DFQATT, CDR2 SNEGSKA (reference sequence). The CDR3 totals 14 residues. Here the CDR3 DNA reads TGCAGTGCTAGAGGGACCCCGGGGTCCTACGAGCAGTACTTC. Protein: CSARGTPGSYEQYF.